Listed here are 29 T cell receptor beta chains from one sample, sequenced in a study of T cell repertoires in aging, cancer and after chemotherapy. A mixed TRB-A/B primer pool amplified rearranged TRB by multiplex touch-down PCR. TCRdb reanalysed the multiplex PCR reads using MiXCR and keeps one entry per CDR3 protein. The profile shows approximately 5,000 distinct CDR3 sequences, roughly a quarter of them singletons. The template was genomic DNA from peripheral blood, not RNA. The specimen was blood. Source of these receptors: a human donor with a blood cancer.

By sample share, this clonotype is medium-sized. The V and J genes are TRBV6-5 and TRBJ1-4, with 8 positions matching TRBD1. The CDR3 is made up of 13 amino acids. The germline V gene encodes CDR1 MNHEY and CDR2 SVGAGI. V shed 2 bases and J 12 bases; nucleotides not matched to a gene: 5. Here the CDR3 DNA reads TGTGCCAGCAGTTACACCGGACAGGGACAACTGTTTTTT. Translated: CASSYTGQGQLFF.

This clonotype showed up just a few times. The gene calls are TRBV6-2 or TRBV6-3 and TRBJ2-7, with D possibly matching TRBD1 (6 bases). V dropped 6 bases and J dropped 4 bases, with 22 bases sitting between them. Per germline, CDR1 MNHEY and CDR2 SVGEGT. The length of the CDR3 is 16 residues. CDR3 loop: CASSPPVAGDIYEQYF. The CDR3 nucleotides are TGTGCCAGCAGCCCCCCCGTGGCAGGGGATATTTACGAGCAGTACTTC.

By its share, this clonotype is medium-sized. The chain joins TRBV6-5 to TRBJ2-7, with unresolved D. The CDR3 is 10 residues long. Germline CDR1 is MNHEY and CDR2 is SVGAGI. Trimming shortened V by 7 bases and J by 6 bases, and 7 bases separated the two germline ends. The CDR3 spells CASTPLEQYF. The CDR3 nucleotides read TGTGCCAGCACCCCTCTCGAGCAGTACTTC.

This clonotype qualifies as medium-sized. J is TRBJ2-2 and V is TRBV15; 7 bases are a match to TRBD1. Germline CDR1 LNHNV, CDR2 YYDKDF (reference sequence). The CDR3 totals 14 residues. V gave up 8 bases and J gave up 4 bases; unmatched junction bases: 7. The CDR3 nucleotides are TGTGCCACCCGTGACAGGGAAGCCACCGGGGAGCTGTTTTTT. This encodes CATRDREATGELFF.

V gene TRBV12-3 or TRBV12-4 combines with J gene TRBJ1-2; no definite D call. Trimming removed 11 bases from V and 4 bases from J, with 26 bases in between. The CDR3 length is 16 residues. For the CDR3, the DNA is TGTGCCTCAGGCGGTGGCGGGGTGGGAAGACTCTATGGCTACACCTTC. It codes for CASGGGGVGRLYGYTF.

V and J are TRBV12-3 or TRBV12-4 and TRBJ2-1, with 11 bases fitting TRBD2. The CDR3 loop spans 17 amino acids. The V gene end was trimmed by 7 bases and the J gene end by 0 bases; junction bases not matched to a gene: 8. The chain's CDR3 is CASTGTSGWFSYNEQFF. The CDR3 region has the DNA TGTGCCAGCACCGGGACTAGCGGTTGGTTCTCCTACAATGAGCAGTTCTTC.

This clonotype was seen more than once but under ten times. The chain is built from TRBV5-1 and TRBJ2-7; 9 nucleotides align to TRBD2. The CDR3 covers 14 residues. Germline trimming cut 3 bases from V and 3 bases from J; bases unmatched to any gene: 4. Germline lookup yields CDR1 SGHRS and CDR2 YFSETQ. CDR3 sequence reads: CASSSAGGVYEQYF. In DNA form, the CDR3 reads TGCGCCAGCAGCTCTGCGGGAGGGGTCTACGAGCAGTACTTC.

Only a few counts were recorded for this clonotype. This chain links TRBV7-6 with TRBJ2-1; tentative D call: TRBD2 (5 bases). This CDR3 is built from 17 residues. Between the trimmed V and J ends, which lost 1 base and 0 bases, there was a span of 13 bases. Germline V lookup: CDR1 SGHVS, CDR2 FNYEAQ. The chain's CDR3 is CASSLDPSWSSYNEQFF. The CDR3, as DNA: TGTGCCAGCAGCTTAGATCCTAGCTGGAGCTCCTACAATGAGCAGTTCTTC.

This clonotype rates as medium-sized. The J gene is TRBJ2-6, the V gene TRBV30, with 9 nucleotides matching TRBD2. V shed 4 bases, J shed 4 bases, and the junction held 11 bases outside the gene matches. The CDR3 has 17 residues. Germline assignment: CDR1 GTSNPN and CDR2 SVGIG (reference sequence). CDR3 DNA sequence: TGTGCCTGGAAACGGGGTAGCGGGAGAGGGGGGGCCAACGTCCTGACTTTC. Translation gives CAWKRGSGRGGANVLTF.

The J gene is TRBJ1-2, the V gene TRBV20-1; no reliable D call. The CDR3 is 12 amino acids. V lost 1 base and J 8 bases, leaving 11 bases between the germline ends. Germline-derived CDR1 and CDR2 are DFQATT and SNEGSKA (reference sequence). CDR3 nucleotide sequence: TGCAGTGCTAGAGGGAAAACGGGGGGCTACACCTTC. Amino acids: CSARGKTGGYTF.

The chain is built from TRBV6-5 and TRBJ1-1; D may be TRBD1 (6 bases). Germline V gene sequence: CDR1 MNHEY, CDR2 SVGAGI. CDR3 length: 13 residues. Trimming cost V 5 bases and J 1 base, with 8 bases left between them. The CDR3 DNA reads TGTGCCAGCAGTGAGGGACAGAACACTGAAGCTTTCTTT. Encoded protein: CASSEGQNTEAFF.

The chain couples TRBV5-6 to TRBJ2-5; D is ambiguous. The CDR3 covers 14 residues. Trimming took 4 bases from V and 1 from J, leaving 11 bases between them. From germline, CDR1 is SGHDT and CDR2 YYEEEE. The CDR3 coding sequence is TGTGCCAGCAGCCGACTCGACATCCAAGAGACCCAGTACTTC. Translated, it gives CASSRLDIQETQYF.

This clonotype has a handful of counts. V usage is TRBV12-3 or TRBV12-4 and J usage is TRBJ2-5; D not resolved. The CDR3 totals 14 residues. V gave up 3 bases and J gave up 2 bases, with 10 bases separating them. This CDR3 reads CASSFQVGQETQYF. In DNA form, the CDR3 reads TGTGCCAGCAGTTTTCAGGTCGGACAAGAGACCCAGTACTTC.

The chain links TRBV12-3 or TRBV12-4 to TRBJ2-2, with TRBD1 matching over 8 bases. Trimming at V came to 6 bases and at J to 5 bases, leaving 5 bases not matched to a gene. There are 14 residues in the CDR3. CDR3 DNA sequence: TGTGCCAGCAGGGACAGGGAAATAACCGGGGAGCTGTTTTTT. Translated: CASRDREITGELFF.

This chain joins TRBV20-1 and TRBJ2-7; 7 nucleotides match TRBD1. The CDR3 extends over 14 amino acids. V gave up 4 bases and J gave up 6 bases; unmatched junction bases: 12. The germline V gene encodes CDR1 DFQATT and CDR2 SNEGSKA (reference sequence). CDR3 nucleotide sequence: TGCAGTGCTACCGGGGACAGAAGCGCTAGCGAGCAGTACTTC. Translation: CSATGDRSASEQYF.

This clonotype was seen once. A read error is possible here, since a much larger clone lies one base away. The chain couples TRBV19 to TRBJ2-1, with 12 bases identical to TRBD2. Germline V gene lookup returns CDR1 LNHDA and CDR2 SQIVND (reference sequence). Trimming at V came to 5 bases and at J to 9 bases, leaving 11 bases not matched to a gene. The CDR3 runs 16 residues. The CDR3: CASSPSELAGGREQFF. CDR3 in DNA: TGTGCCAGTAGTCCCTCGGAGCTAGCGGGGGGGCGTGAGCAGTTCTTC.

This clonotype was detected only once. CDR3 sequence: CSAWGGAVRTQYF. DNA for the CDR3: TGCAGTGCTTGGGGGGGGGCGGTTCGGACCCAGTACTTC. The chain joins TRBV20-1 to TRBJ2-5; TRBD2 is a possible D gene (7 bases). The CDR3 loop spans 13 amino acids. Germline values: CDR1 DFQATT, CDR2 SNEGSKA (reference sequence). Trimming stripped 5 bases from V and 7 bases from J, with 17 bases between.

By share, this clonotype ranks as medium-sized (0.01 to 0.1%). The genes are TRBV10-3 and TRBJ2-1; perhaps TRBD2 as D (6 bases). Trimming pared 2 bases from V and 0 bases from J, leaving 8 bases between. From germline, CDR1 is ENHRY and CDR2 SYGVKD. The CDR3 covers 15 residues. The CDR3 DNA sequence: TGTGCCATCAGTGAGGGCGGGGCCTCCTACAATGAGCAGTTCTTC. This codes for CAISEGGASYNEQFF.

In this sample, this clonotype turned up a few times. The chain uses TRBV30 and TRBJ1-5; TRBD1 is a possible D gene (5 bases). Trimming pared 0 bases from V and 6 bases from J, leaving 12 bases between. CDR3 length: 14 residues. Germline V lookup: CDR1 GTSNPN, CDR2 SVGIG (reference sequence). The CDR3 nucleotides are TGTGCCTGGAGTGTAGTCCCCGGGGGTCAGCCCCAGCATTTT. It translates to CAWSVVPGGQPQHF.

The gene calls are TRBV6-1 and TRBJ2-3; 8 bases line up with TRBD1. The V gene end was trimmed by 5 bases and the J gene end by 0 bases; junction bases not matched to a gene: 1. This CDR3 comprises 14 residues. Germline CDR1 MNHNS, CDR2 SASEGT. CDR3 coding DNA: TGTGCCAGCAGTCACAGGGGGAGCACAGATACGCAGTATTTT. Its translation is CASSHRGSTDTQYF.

The genes are TRBV6-5 and TRBJ1-5; D uncertain. CDR1 and CDR2 (germline): MNHEY, SVGAGI. The length of the CDR3 is 12 residues. Trimming left V 5 bases short and J 7 bases short, with 9 bases between. CDR3 bases: TGTGCCAGCAGTACCCAACGCCAGCCCCAGCATTTT. This gives the protein CASSTQRQPQHF.

A few counts support this clonotype. The chain uses TRBV7-9 and TRBJ1-4; D perhaps matches TRBD1 (5 bases). Deletions cut 0 bases from V and 5 bases from J, with 13 bases between. The V gene's germline CDR1 is SEHNR and CDR2 FQNEAQ (reference sequence). The CDR3 has 16 residues. The chain's CDR3 is CASSLAMGQLNEKLFF. DNA for the CDR3: TGTGCCAGCAGCTTAGCAATGGGGCAACTAAATGAAAAACTGTTTTTT.

This clonotype showed up just a few times. This chain joins TRBV13 and TRBJ2-7; 8 bases map to TRBD1. Trimming cost V 5 bases and J 4 bases; bases outside gene matches: 13. The CDR3 has 16 amino acids. CDR1 and CDR2 (germline): PRHDT, FYEKMQ (reference sequence). CDR3: CASSPDRDRQFYEQYF. The CDR3 region has the DNA TGTGCCAGCAGCCCGGACCGGGACAGGCAATTTTACGAGCAGTACTTC.

This clonotype appeared a few times. The V call is TRBV20-1, the J call TRBJ1-2; D call uncertain. The V gene lost 6 bases and the J gene lost 0 bases, with 26 bases spanning the gap. CDR1 DFQATT and CDR2 SNEGSKA come from the germline V gene (reference sequence). The CDR3 is 18 amino acids. The CDR3 DNA reads as TGCAGTGCCGCTAATTCGGGAAACGGAGCTTCGCCTAACTATGGCTACACCTTC. Its protein is CSAANSGNGASPNYGYTF.

By share of the sample, this clonotype is medium-sized. The chain joins TRBV30 to TRBJ1-6; TRBD1 might be the D (5 bases). The CDR3 contains 14 residues. CDR1 GTSNPN and CDR2 SVGIG come from the germline V gene (reference sequence). The ends were cut back, 0 bases at V and 8 bases at J, with 11 bases in the middle. CDR3 in amino acids: CAWSVRRDDSPLHF. CDR3 coding DNA: TGTGCCTGGAGTGTACGCAGGGACGATTCACCCCTCCACTTT.

The chain employs TRBV19 and TRBJ2-5, with 7 bases fitting TRBD2. Trimming cost V 6 bases and J 9 bases; bases outside gene matches: 19. The CDR3 is made up of 16 amino acids. Germline values: CDR1 LNHDA, CDR2 SQIVND (reference sequence). The CDR3 DNA reads TGTGCCAGTAGGCTATCTAGCGGACCTCCACGGGGGGCCCAGTACTTC. Protein: CASRLSSGPPRGAQYF.

About this clonotype: A single base separates this from a much larger clone, so it may be a read error. V and J are TRBV30 and TRBJ2-7; D unclear. The germline V and J ends were trimmed by 5 bases and 7 bases, with 18 bases remaining between them. The length of the CDR3 is 13 residues. CDR1 GTSNPN and CDR2 SVGIG come from the germline V gene (reference sequence). CDR3 in amino acids: CAWCSASVGEQYF. The CDR3 DNA reads TGTGCCTGGTGCAGCGCTTCCGTGGGAGAGCAGTACTTC.

This clonotype is medium-sized (0.01 to 0.1%). This chain joins TRBV6-5 and TRBJ1-2; 7 nucleotides line up with TRBD1. V lost 5 bases, J lost 8 bases, and 5 bases stayed unmatched. This CDR3 spans 12 amino acids. Germline CDR1 and CDR2: MNHEY and SVGAGI. This CDR3 is CASSPTGQGYTF. CDR3 nucleotides: TGTGCCAGCAGTCCGACAGGGCAGGGCTACACCTTC.

V gene TRBV11-3 combines with J gene TRBJ2-3; TRBD1 agrees at 10 bases. The CDR3 totals 15 residues. V was pared by 4 bases and J by 1 base, with 2 bases of the junction left unmatched. The V gene's germline CDR1 is SGHNT and CDR2 YENEEA. CDR3 amino acids: CASSSGTGGTDTQYF. CDR3 nucleotides: TGTGCCAGCAGCTCCGGGACAGGGGGCACAGATACGCAGTATTTT.